This T cell receptor beta chain was documented in a study of beta chain features in type 1 diabetes. Study results and limitations: Insertions at VDJ junctions were less frequent in type 1 diabetes patients. These patients also deleted more nucleotides at the same junctions.

The table lists this clone with a count of one. Its specificity is unknown. Every bit of the isolated RNA underwent reverse transcription, so sequencing read expressed TCRB transcripts. Sequencing was performed with immunoSEQ multiplex PCR; in TCRdb, only in-frame clones are kept and a portion is missing. The sample shows nearly 250,000 clones, around 68% of them seen only once. Germline CDR1 and CDR2: MNHEY and SVGAGI. The CDR3 is 16 residues long. The junction had 3 bases not matched to a gene; V was cut back by 2 bases and J by 2 bases. Material for sequencing was naive CD4+ T cells from blood. The chain couples TRBV6-5 to TRBJ2-1, with TRBD2 matching over 10 bases. The TCR was taken from a young man in good health. CDR3 amino acids: CASSYHGTSAYNEQFF. The CDR3 DNA reads as TGTGCCAGCAGTTACCACGGGACTAGCGCCTACAATGAGCAGTTCTTC.